This passage covers 4 T cell receptor beta chains from one sample sequenced in a study of cytomegalovirus exposure and HLA in healthy donors. The PCR was carried out with 60 Vbeta primers and 13 Jbeta primers. The protocol was immunoSEQ multiplex PCR, while the TCRdb copy is restricted to in-frame clones and leaves out a portion. The data show more than 95,000 clones, under 90% seen once. Sequenced: PBMCs. All receptors derive from a woman aged 35 to 49 in good health and CMV-seropositive.

V usage is TRBV2 and J usage is TRBJ1-1; no firm D call. The CDR3 length is 13 residues. V lost 4 bases to trimming and J lost 4 bases, with 10 bases between them. The germline V gene encodes CDR1 SNHLY and CDR2 FYNNEI. The CDR3 loop is CASSGPGITEAFF. The DNA of the CDR3 is TGTGCCAGCAGTGGCCCGGGAATCACTGAAGCTTTCTTT.

This chain joins TRBV7-3 and TRBJ1-2; 9 positions match TRBD1. Per the germline V gene, CDR1 is SGHTA and CDR2 is FQGTGA. The CDR3 extends over 13 amino acids. J gave up 5 bases and V 5 bases, and 3 bases lay outside the gene matches. The CDR3 bases are TGTGCCAGCAGCACAGGGACAGGGTATGGCTACACCTTC. This translates into CASSTGTGYGYTF.

This chain links TRBV30 with TRBJ1-1; D gene ambiguous. The CDR3 runs to 15 residues. CDR1 is GTSNPN and CDR2 is SVGIG in the germline V gene (reference sequence). Trimming stripped 2 bases from V and 1 base from J, with 14 bases between. The CDR3 DNA is TGTGCCTGGAGTAGAGATCTGGCAGGGAACACTGAAGCTTTCTTT. Protein product: CAWSRDLAGNTEAFF.

V is TRBV6-1 and J is TRBJ2-1; a weak D match, TRBD2 (6 bases). CDR3 size: 15 residues. V was trimmed by 6 bases and J by 6 bases, leaving 18 bases between them. The germline CDR1 and CDR2 sequences are MNHNS and SASEGT. The CDR3 here is CASSLPTRVVNEQFF. CDR3 in DNA: TGTGCCAGCAGCCTCCCGACTAGGGTGGTCAATGAGCAGTTCTTC.